The clone carrying this T cell receptor (beta chain) was found a few times. Its antigen is not identified. A junction end diverges from the germline sequence, so it may reflect a read error. A second PCR of roughly 7 to 11 cycles used a sample-barcoded 5' primer and a J-beta primer mix. Each cDNA molecule was tagged by a template-switch adaptor with 12 random nucleotides. Sequencing yielded, for each sample, at least 2.5 million paired-end reads carrying CDR3. TCRdb reprocessed the 5' RACE reads with MiXCR, giving one entry per CDR3 protein. The table has hundreds of thousands of distinct CDR3 sequences, about 30% seen once. The sample comes from a study of blood T cells in healthy people across ages. Study outcomes and limitations: Possibly confounding the expanded clonotype changes was the fact that donor CMV status was unknown.

Samples had at least 6.5 million PBMCs isolated from them. This CDR3 contains 19 residues. The germline V gene has CDR1 SEHNR and CDR2 FQNEAQ (reference sequence). The chain links TRBV7-9 to TRBJ2-5, with 10 bases that match TRBD2. The clonotype comes from a woman of 80 years or more in good health. The sample was blood. This CDR3 reads CACSVPGTSVDERGETQYF. The CDR3 nucleotides are TGTGCCTGCAGCGTCCCCGGGACTAGCGTTGATGAACGGGGAGAGACCCAGTACTTC.